A single sample is the source of the 12 T cell receptor beta chains below, sequenced in a study of beta chain features in type 1 diabetes. cDNA synthesis used the whole RNA isolate, giving expressed TCRB sequences. Repertoires were generated with immunoSEQ multiplex PCR, while TCRdb's copy carries only in-frame clones and drops some. The data show under 900,000 clones, roughly a sixth seen once. The sequenced material came from naive CD4+ T cells from blood. The source of these receptors is a young woman in good health.

The chain has TRBV4-3 and TRBJ2-5, with D perhaps being TRBD1 or TRBD2 (6 bases each). Germline V gene data show CDR1 as LGHNA and CDR2 as YSLEER. With 1 base removed from V and 14 bases from J, the gap between germline ends came to 23 bases. CDR3 length equals 15 residues. Here the CDR3 DNA reads TGCGCCAGCAGCCAAGGACAGGCCCCCGGGGGACAACGATACTTC. Its translation is CASSQGQAPGGQRYF.

The V call is TRBV19, the J call TRBJ2-1; D is unresolved. This CDR3 region has 12 residues. Germline CDR1 and CDR2: LNHDA and SQIVND (reference sequence). Between the trimmed V and J ends, which lost 6 bases and 7 bases, there was a span of 10 bases. CDR3 sequence: CASSPGGNEQFF. CDR3 nucleotide sequence: TGTGCCAGTAGCCCGGGTGGAAATGAGCAGTTCTTC.

The rearrangement links TRBV7-9 to TRBJ2-3; perhaps TRBD2 as D (5 bases). The V and J ends lost 8 bases and 4 bases respectively, with 16 bases between them. The CDR3 has 14 residues. Germline-derived CDR1 and CDR2 are SEHNR and FQNEAQ (reference sequence). The CDR3 loop reads CASEYEGGPDTQYF. DNA of the CDR3: TGTGCCAGCGAGTACGAAGGAGGCCCAGATACGCAGTATTTT.

The CDR3 is CASGREFSTGELFF. For the CDR3, the DNA is TGTGCCAGCGGTCGGGAGTTCAGCACCGGGGAGCTGTTTTTT. This chain connects TRBV2 to TRBJ2-2, with D possibly matching TRBD2 (6 bases). V lost 8 bases and J 4 bases, leaving 14 bases between the germline ends. Looked up from germline, CDR1 is SNHLY and CDR2 is FYNNEI. CDR3 size: 14 residues.

This clone was detected only a few times. V gene TRBV2 combines with J gene TRBJ1-2; D gene unclear. Germline CDR1 reads SNHLY; CDR2 reads FYNNEI. Deletions cut 2 bases from V and 7 bases from J, with 11 bases between. The CDR3 sequence is 13 residues long. CDR3: CASSEYMAAGYTF. In nucleotides, the CDR3 is TGTGCCAGCAGTGAATACATGGCGGCTGGCTACACCTTC.

The V and J genes are TRBV28 and TRBJ2-6; D remains unclear. Per the germline V gene, CDR1 is MDHEN and CDR2 is SYDVKM. Trimming removed 7 bases at V and 2 bases at J, with 12 bases between. The CDR3 totals 15 residues. The DNA of the CDR3 is TGTGCCAGCACTTCACCTAGGGCTGGGGCCAACGTCCTGACTTTC. This encodes CASTSPRAGANVLTF.

The J gene is TRBJ2-1, the V gene TRBV7-2, with no clear D. Germline loops: CDR1 SGHTA, CDR2 FQGNSA. The CDR3 loop spans 14 amino acids. The ends were cut back, 4 bases at V and 1 base at J, with 8 bases in the middle. CDR3 nucleotides: TGTGCCAGCAGCTCGGACGGATCCTACAATGAGCAGTTCTTC. It specifies CASSSDGSYNEQFF.

This chain joins TRBV28 and TRBJ2-7; 9 bases agree with TRBD1. Germline loops: CDR1 MDHEN, CDR2 SYDVKM. V shed 5 bases and J 1 base; nucleotides not matched to a gene: 9. The CDR3 runs to 16 residues. DNA of the CDR3: TGTGCCAGCAGTATAATTGCCGGGACAGGGTCCTACGAGCAGTACTTC. Translated: CASSIIAGTGSYEQYF. The whole variable domain, remainder taken from reference TRBV28 and TRBJ2-7, is DVKVTQSSRYLVKRTGEKVFLECVQDMDHENMFWYRQDPGLGLRLIYFSYDVKMKEKGDIPEGYSVSREKKERFSLILESASTNQTSMYLCASSIIAGTGSYEQYFGPGTRLTVT.

A few counts support this clone. This chain uses TRBV28 with TRBJ2-3; 8 nucleotides line up with TRBD2. Losses at the gene ends were 5 bases for V and 4 bases for J; bases not matched to a gene: 8. The CDR3 consists of 15 residues. Germline values: CDR1 MDHEN, CDR2 SYDVKM. The CDR3 loop reads CASSRPTAGADTQYF. CDR3 in DNA: TGTGCCAGCAGTCGCCCTACAGCGGGAGCAGATACGCAGTATTTT.

This clone was seen more than once but under ten times. Within the sample, other DNA sequences also encode this same CDR3. The chain uses TRBV19 and TRBJ1-5; perhaps TRBD1 as D (6 bases). Germline V gene sequence: CDR1 LNHDA, CDR2 SQIVND (reference sequence). V was clipped by 3 bases and J by 1 base, with 7 bases between them. This CDR3 is 14 amino acids long. The CDR3 nucleotides read TGTGCCAGTAGTATTGGACAGAGCAATCAGCCCCAGCATTTT. This gives the protein CASSIGQSNQPQHF.

The V call is TRBV7-6, the J call TRBJ2-5; D is perhaps TRBD1 (5 bases). CDR3 length equals 18 residues. V gave up 2 bases and J gave up 4 bases, with 23 bases separating them. Germline CDR1 is SGHVS and CDR2 is FNYEAQ. Here the CDR3 reads CASSLSSALTEAPETQYF. CDR3 nucleotides: TGTGCCAGCAGCTTATCCAGCGCGTTGACAGAGGCTCCAGAGACCCAGTACTTC.

The V and J genes are TRBV20-1 and TRBJ2-1; no definite D call. V was clipped by 6 bases and J by 14 bases, with 17 bases between them. Germline CDR1 is DFQATT and CDR2 is SNEGSKA (reference sequence). The CDR3 consists of 11 residues. The CDR3 DNA sequence: TGCAGTGCGCAAAGGGATATGAGCAAGTTCTTC. This encodes CSAQRDMSKFF.